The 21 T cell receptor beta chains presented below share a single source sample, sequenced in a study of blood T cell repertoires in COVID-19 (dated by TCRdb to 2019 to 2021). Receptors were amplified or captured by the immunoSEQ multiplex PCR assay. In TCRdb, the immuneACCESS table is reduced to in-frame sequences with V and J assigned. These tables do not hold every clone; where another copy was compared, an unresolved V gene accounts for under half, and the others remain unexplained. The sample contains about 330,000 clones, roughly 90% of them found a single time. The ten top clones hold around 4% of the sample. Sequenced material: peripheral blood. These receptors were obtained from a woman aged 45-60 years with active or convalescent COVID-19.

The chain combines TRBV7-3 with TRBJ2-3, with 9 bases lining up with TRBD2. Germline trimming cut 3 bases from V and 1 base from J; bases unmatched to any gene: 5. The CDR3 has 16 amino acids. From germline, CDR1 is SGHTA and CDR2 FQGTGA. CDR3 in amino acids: CASSFAGGLGTDTQYF. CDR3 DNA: TGTGCCAGCAGCTTTGCGGGGGGGCTTGGCACAGATACGCAGTATTTT.

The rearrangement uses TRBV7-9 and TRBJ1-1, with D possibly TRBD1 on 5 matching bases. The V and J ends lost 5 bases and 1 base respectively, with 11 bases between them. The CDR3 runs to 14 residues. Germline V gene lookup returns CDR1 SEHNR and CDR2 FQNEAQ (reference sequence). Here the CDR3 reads CASSLGTANTEAFF. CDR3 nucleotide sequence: TGTGCCAGCAGCCTCGGGACTGCGAACACTGAAGCTTTCTTT.

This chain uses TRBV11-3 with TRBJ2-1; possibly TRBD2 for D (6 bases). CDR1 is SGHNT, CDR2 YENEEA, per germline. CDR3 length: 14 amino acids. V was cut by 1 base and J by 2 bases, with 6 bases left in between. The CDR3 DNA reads TGTGCCAGCAGCTTAGCGGGGGCCTACAATGAGCAGTTCTTC. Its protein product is CASSLAGAYNEQFF. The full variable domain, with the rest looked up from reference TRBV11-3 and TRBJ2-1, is EAGVVQSPRYKIIEKKQPVAFWCNPISGHNTLYWYLQNLGQGPELLIRYENEEAVDDSQLPKDRFSAERLKGVDSTLKIQPAELGDSAVYLCASSLAGAYNEQFFGPGTRLTVL.

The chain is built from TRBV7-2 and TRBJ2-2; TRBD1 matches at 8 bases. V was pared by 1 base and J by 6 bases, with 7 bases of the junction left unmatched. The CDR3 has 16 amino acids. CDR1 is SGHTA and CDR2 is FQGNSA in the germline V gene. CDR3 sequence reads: CASSLELGTGAGELFF. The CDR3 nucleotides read TGTGCCAGCAGCTTAGAACTCGGGACAGGCGCCGGGGAGCTGTTTTTT.

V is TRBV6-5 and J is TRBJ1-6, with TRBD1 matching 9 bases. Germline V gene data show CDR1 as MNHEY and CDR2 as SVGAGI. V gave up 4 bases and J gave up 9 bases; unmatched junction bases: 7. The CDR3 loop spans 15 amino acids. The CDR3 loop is CASSSHRGRRSPLHF. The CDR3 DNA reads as TGTGCCAGCAGTTCCCACAGGGGGCGGCGTTCACCCCTCCACTTT.

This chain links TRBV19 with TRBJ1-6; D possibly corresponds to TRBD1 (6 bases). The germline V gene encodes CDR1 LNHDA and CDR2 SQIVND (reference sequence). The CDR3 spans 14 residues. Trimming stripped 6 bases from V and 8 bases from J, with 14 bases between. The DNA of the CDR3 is TGTGCCAGTAGCCCGACAGGAGGATATTCACCCCTCCACTTT. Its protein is CASSPTGGYSPLHF. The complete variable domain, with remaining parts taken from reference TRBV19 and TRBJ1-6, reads DGGITQSPKYLFRKEGQNVTLSCEQNLNHDAMYWYRQDPGQGLRLIYYSQIVNDFQKGDIAEGYSVSREKKESFPLTVTSAQKNPTAFYLCASSPTGGYSPLHFGNGTRLTVT.

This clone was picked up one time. This CDR3 is CASSVGLPGTGFSYGYTF. CDR3 sequence (DNA): TGTGCCAGCAGCGTAGGCCTTCCCGGGACAGGGTTCTCCTATGGCTACACCTTC. V gene TRBV9 combines with J gene TRBJ1-2, with 9 positions matching TRBD1. The CDR3 is made up of 18 amino acids. The ends lost 0 bases at V and 4 bases at J; junction bases unmatched: 13. Germline CDR1 SGDLS, CDR2 YYNGEE.

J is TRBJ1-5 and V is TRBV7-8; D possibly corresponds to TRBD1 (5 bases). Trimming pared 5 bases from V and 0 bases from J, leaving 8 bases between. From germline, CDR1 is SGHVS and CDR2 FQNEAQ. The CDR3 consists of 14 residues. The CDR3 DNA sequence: TGTGCCAGCAGCCGACAGAATAGCAATCAGCCCCAGCATTTT. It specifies CASSRQNSNQPQHF.

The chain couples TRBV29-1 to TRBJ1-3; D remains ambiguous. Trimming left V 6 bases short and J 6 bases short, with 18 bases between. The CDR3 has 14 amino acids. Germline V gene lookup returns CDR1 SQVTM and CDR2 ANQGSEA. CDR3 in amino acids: CSVITSSGLNTIYF. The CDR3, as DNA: TGCAGCGTAATTACGTCCTCGGGTTTAAACACCATATATTTT.

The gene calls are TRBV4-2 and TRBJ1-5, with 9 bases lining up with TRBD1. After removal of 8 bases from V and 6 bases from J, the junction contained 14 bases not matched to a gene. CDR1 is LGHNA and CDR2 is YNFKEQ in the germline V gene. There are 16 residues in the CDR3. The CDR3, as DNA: TGTGCCAGCTGGACCGGGACAGGGCGATGGGGTCAGCCCCAGCATTTT. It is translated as CASWTGTGRWGQPQHF.

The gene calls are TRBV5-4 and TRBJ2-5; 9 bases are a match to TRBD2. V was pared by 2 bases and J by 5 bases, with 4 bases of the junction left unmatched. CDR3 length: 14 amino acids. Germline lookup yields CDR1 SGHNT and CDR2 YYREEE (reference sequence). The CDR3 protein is CASSFGTSSETQYF. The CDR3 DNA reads TGTGCCAGCAGCTTTGGGACTAGCTCGGAGACCCAGTACTTC. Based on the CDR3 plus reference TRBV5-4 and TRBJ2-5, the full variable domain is ETGVTQSPTHLIKTRGQQVTLRCSSQSGHNTVSWYQQALGQGPQFIFQYYREEENGRGNFPPRFSGLQFPNYSSELNVNALELDDSALYLCASSFGTSSETQYFGPGTRLLVL.

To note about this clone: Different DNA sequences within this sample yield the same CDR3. This CDR3 is CASSLSGGGNQPQHF. The CDR3 nucleotides read TGTGCCAGCAGTTTATCAGGGGGCGGGAATCAGCCCCAGCATTTT. The V call is TRBV28, the J call TRBJ1-5, with 8 positions matching TRBD1. The CDR3 totals 15 residues. Germline loops: CDR1 MDHEN, CDR2 SYDVKM. The V and J ends lost 1 base and 4 bases, in that order; junction bases with no gene match: 3.

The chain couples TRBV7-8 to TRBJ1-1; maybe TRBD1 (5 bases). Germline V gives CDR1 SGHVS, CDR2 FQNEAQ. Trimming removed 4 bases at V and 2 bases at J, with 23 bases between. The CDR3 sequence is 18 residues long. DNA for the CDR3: TGTGCCAGCAGCTACGCGACGTCCGGGGGTACAGTTAACACTGAAGCTTTCTTT. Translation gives CASSYATSGGTVNTEAFF.

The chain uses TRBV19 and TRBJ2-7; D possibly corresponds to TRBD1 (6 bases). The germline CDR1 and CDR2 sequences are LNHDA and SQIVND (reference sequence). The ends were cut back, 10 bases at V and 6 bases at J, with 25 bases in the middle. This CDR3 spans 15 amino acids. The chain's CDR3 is CATAQGQSLFGEQYF. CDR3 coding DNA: TGTGCCACGGCTCAGGGGCAGAGCCTATTTGGCGAGCAGTACTTC.

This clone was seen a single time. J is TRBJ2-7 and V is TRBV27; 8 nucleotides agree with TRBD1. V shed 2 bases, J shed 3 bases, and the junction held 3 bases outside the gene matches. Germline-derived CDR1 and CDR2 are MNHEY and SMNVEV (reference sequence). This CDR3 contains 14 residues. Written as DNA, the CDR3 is TGTGCCAGCAGTTTACAGGGACAGGTCTACGAGCAGTACTTC. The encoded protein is CASSLQGQVYEQYF.

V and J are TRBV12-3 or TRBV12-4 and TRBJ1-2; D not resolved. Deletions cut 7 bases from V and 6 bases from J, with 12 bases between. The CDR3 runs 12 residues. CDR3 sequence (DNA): TGTGCCAGCACCCGCGGGTTGAATGGCTACACCTTC. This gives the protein CASTRGLNGYTF.

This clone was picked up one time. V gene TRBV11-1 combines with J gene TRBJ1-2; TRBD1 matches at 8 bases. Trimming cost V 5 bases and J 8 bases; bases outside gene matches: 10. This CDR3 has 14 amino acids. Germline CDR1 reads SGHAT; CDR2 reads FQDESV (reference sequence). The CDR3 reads CASSVDRDGRGYTF. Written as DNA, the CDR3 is TGTGCCAGCAGCGTGGACAGGGACGGAAGGGGCTACACCTTC.

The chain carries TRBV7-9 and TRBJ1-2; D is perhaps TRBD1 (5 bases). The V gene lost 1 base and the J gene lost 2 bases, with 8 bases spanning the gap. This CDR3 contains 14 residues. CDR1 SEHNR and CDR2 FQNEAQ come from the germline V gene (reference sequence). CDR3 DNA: TGTGCCAGCAGCTTAGAAGCAGGGAACTATGGCTACACCTTC. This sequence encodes CASSLEAGNYGYTF.

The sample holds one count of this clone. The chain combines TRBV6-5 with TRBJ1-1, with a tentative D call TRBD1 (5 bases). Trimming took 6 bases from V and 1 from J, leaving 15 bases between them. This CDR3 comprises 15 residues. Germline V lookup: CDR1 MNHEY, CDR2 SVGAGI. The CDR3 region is CASRYSDSKNTEAFF. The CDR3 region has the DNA TGTGCCAGCAGATATTCTGACAGTAAGAACACTGAAGCTTTCTTT.

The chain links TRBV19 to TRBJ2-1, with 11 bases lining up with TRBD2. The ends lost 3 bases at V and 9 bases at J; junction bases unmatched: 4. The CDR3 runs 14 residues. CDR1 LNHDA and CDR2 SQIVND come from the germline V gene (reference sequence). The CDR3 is CASSISGRAGEQFF. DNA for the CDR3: TGTGCCAGTAGTATTAGCGGGAGGGCCGGTGAGCAGTTCTTC.

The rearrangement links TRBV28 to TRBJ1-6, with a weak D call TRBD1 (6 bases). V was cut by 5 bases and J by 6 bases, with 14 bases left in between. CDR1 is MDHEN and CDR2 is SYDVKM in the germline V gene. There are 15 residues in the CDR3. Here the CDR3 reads CASSTQGEGNSPLHF. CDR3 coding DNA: TGTGCCAGCAGTACACAGGGAGAGGGTAATTCACCCCTCCACTTT.